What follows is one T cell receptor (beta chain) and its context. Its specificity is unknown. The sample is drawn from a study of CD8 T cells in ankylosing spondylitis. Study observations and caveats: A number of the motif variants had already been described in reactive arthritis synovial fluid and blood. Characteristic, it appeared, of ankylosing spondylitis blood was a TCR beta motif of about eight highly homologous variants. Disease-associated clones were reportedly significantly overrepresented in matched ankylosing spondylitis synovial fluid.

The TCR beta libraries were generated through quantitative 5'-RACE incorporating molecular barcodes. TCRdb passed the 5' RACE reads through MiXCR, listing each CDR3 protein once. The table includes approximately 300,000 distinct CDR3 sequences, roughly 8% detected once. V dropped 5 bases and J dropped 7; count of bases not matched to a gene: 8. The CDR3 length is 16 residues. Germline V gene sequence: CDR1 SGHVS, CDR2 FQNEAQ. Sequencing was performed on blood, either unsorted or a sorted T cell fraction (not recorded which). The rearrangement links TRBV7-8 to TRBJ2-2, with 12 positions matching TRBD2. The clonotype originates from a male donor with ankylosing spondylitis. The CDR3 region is CASSQRTSGTDGELFF. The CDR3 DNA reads TGTGCCAGCAGCCAAAGGACTAGCGGGACCGACGGGGAGCTGTTTTTT.